This passage covers 6 T cell receptor beta chains from one sample sequenced in a study of vaccination and CD4 T cells after COVID-19 (dated by TCRdb to between 2021 and 2022). These receptors' targets are unknown. In the paper's terms, the treatment or condition label means: approximately nine-day PBMC culture with coronavirus spike peptide pools or control peptides (ViraFEST assay). Libraries came from PCR. Sequenced on an Illumina iSeq 100. TCR sequencing of DNA from cultured CD4+ T cells used the Oncomine TCR Beta short-read assay at the Johns Hopkins FTIC core. TCRdb itself trimmed the public reads at Q25 with fastp, ran MiXCR and retained productive beta chains. Each record represents a unique CDR3 protein, reported with the most common genes and DNA among its rows. This sample is represented by 3,500 to 4,000 distinct CDR3 sequences; around 40% of them were singletons. The ten largest make up roughly 27% of the sample.

Sequenced: CD4+ T cells from blood, cultured in vitro. These receptors originate from a human donor who had recovered from COVID-19.

The chain combines TRBV15 with TRBJ1-5; no clear D. Germline V gene sequence: CDR1 LNHNV, CDR2 YYDKDF (reference sequence). The CDR3 has 13 amino acids. The V gene lost 0 bases and the J gene lost 5 bases, with 5 bases spanning the gap. CDR3 bases: TGTGCCACCAGCAGAGACGGAGATCAGCCCCAGCATTTT. It is translated as CATSRDGDQPQHF.

The chain employs TRBV7-6 and TRBJ2-2; D might be TRBD1 (6 bases). The V gene lost 4 bases and the J gene lost 6 bases, with 9 bases spanning the gap. The CDR3 sequence is 13 residues long. Germline CDR1 and CDR2: SGHVS and FNYEAQ. The CDR3 spells CASSSQGSGELFF. In nucleotides, the CDR3 is TGTGCCAGCAGCTCACAGGGTTCCGGGGAGCTGTTTTTT.

The chain joins TRBV9 to TRBJ2-7; the match to TRBD1 covers 7 bases. Per the germline V gene, CDR1 is SGDLS and CDR2 is YYNGEE. The ends lost 3 bases at V and 12 bases at J; junction bases unmatched: 3. CDR3 length: 10 residues. In DNA, the CDR3 is TGTGCCAGCAGCGAGACAGGGTGGTACTTC. Protein product: CASSETGWYF.

J is TRBJ1-5 and V is TRBV28, with 9 bases fitting TRBD1. Per the germline V gene, CDR1 is MDHEN and CDR2 is SYDVKM. CDR3 length: 14 amino acids. The V gene end was trimmed by 5 bases and the J gene end by 4 bases; junction bases not matched to a gene: 3. The CDR3 is CASSPGQGNQPQHF. The CDR3 DNA reads TGTGCCAGCAGTCCGGGACAGGGAAATCAGCCCCAGCATTTT.

The chain combines TRBV4-2 with TRBJ2-5; 11 nucleotides match TRBD2. V lost 0 bases, J lost 1 base, and 1 base stayed unmatched. Germline lookup yields CDR1 LGHNA and CDR2 YNFKEQ. The CDR3 loop spans 16 amino acids. CDR3 coding DNA: TGTGCCAGCAGCCAAGAGCTAGCGGGGGGCCAAGAGACCCAGTACTTC. As protein: CASSQELAGGQETQYF.

V is TRBV11-3 and J is TRBJ2-1; the match to TRBD2 covers 9 bases. V was clipped by 5 bases and J by 7 bases; unmatched bases: 12. CDR3 length equals 16 residues. The V gene's germline CDR1 is SGHNT and CDR2 YENEEA. The CDR3 region is CASSPRALAGVNEQFF. DNA for the CDR3: TGTGCCAGCAGCCCCCGTGCGTTAGCGGGAGTAAATGAGCAGTTCTTC. Complete variable domain (other parts from reference TRBV11-3 and TRBJ2-1): EAGVVQSPRYKIIEKKQPVAFWCNPISGHNTLYWYLQNLGQGPELLIRYENEEAVDDSQLPKDRFSAERLKGVDSTLKIQPAELGDSAVYLCASSPRALAGVNEQFFGPGTRLTVL.